This TCR beta chain was profiled in a study of control samples from healthy donors and cancer patients. The method was immunoSEQ multiplex PCR; TCRdb's version includes in-frame clones alone and lacks a portion of them. The table lists tens of thousands of clones, about four fifths of them singletons, with over 7.5% in the top ten. This clone occurred a few times. CDR1 and CDR2 (germline): MNHEY, SVGAGI. This CDR3 region has 14 residues. The V segment lost 5 bases and the J segment 3 bases; nucleotides outside the gene matches: 5. The sequencing input was blood. The chain uses TRBV6-5 and TRBJ2-7; 9 bases are a match to TRBD2. The TCR was taken from a woman aged 55-70 years in good health. For the CDR3, the DNA is TGTGCCAGCAGTAAGCGGGAGGTCAACTACGAGCAGTACTTC. Translated: CASSKREVNYEQYF.